Shown below are 17 T cell receptor beta chains from a single sample sequenced in a study of metastatic and nonmetastatic thyroid tumors. TCRdb reprocessed the PCR reads via MiXCR. This sample has some 25,000 clones, with around 14% found just once. No treatment of any kind had been given to any patient before thyroid surgery. The material sequenced was blood. Receptors were obtained from a female donor with papillary thyroid cancer or a benign thyroid nodule (not recorded which). Some clones in this sample may be carry-over from other donors' samples.

Within the sample, this clone is medium-sized. This rearrangement joins TRBV7-2 to TRBJ2-1; D gene unclear. The CDR3 loop spans 11 amino acids. CDR1 SGHTA and CDR2 FQGNSA come from the germline V gene. Trimming shortened V by 4 bases and J by 9 bases, and 7 bases separated the two germline ends. In DNA form, the CDR3 reads TGTGCCAGCAGCTGGGAAAGTGAGCAGTTCTTC. It specifies CASSWESEQFF.

This clone was seen repeatedly, ten times or more. This chain uses TRBV7-2 with TRBJ1-5; tentative D call: TRBD1 (5 bases). The V end was cut by 5 bases, the J end by 6 bases, with 11 bases between. The CDR3 consists of 13 residues. CDR1 is SGHTA and CDR2 is FQGNSA in the germline V gene. CDR3 DNA: TGTGCCAGCAGCCTTGGGGGTGGTCAGCCCCAGCATTTT. It is translated as CASSLGGGQPQHF.

V and J are TRBV4-1 and TRBJ1-1; TRBD1 agrees at 7 bases. The V segment lost 3 bases and the J segment 0 bases; nucleotides outside the gene matches: 1. The CDR3 consists of 14 residues. In germline, CDR1 is MGHRA, CDR2 YSYEKL. This chain's CDR3 is CASSHGTVNTEAFF. CDR3 nucleotide sequence: TGCGCCAGCAGCCATGGGACAGTGAACACTGAAGCTTTCTTT.

In this sample, this clone turned up many times. This chain uses TRBV20-1 with TRBJ2-7; TRBD2 matches at 10 bases. The CDR3 sequence is 16 residues long. With V trimmed by 5 bases and J by 3 bases, 13 bases remained unmatched. The germline gives CDR1 DFQATT, CDR2 SNEGSKA (reference sequence). CDR3 loop: CSAFWGLAGVGYEQYF. As DNA, the CDR3 is TGCAGTGCTTTTTGGGGGCTAGCGGGAGTAGGCTACGAGCAGTACTTC.

This clone qualifies as medium-sized. This chain joins TRBV28 and TRBJ2-1, with 11 bases matching TRBD2. The CDR3 is 13 residues long. V trimming: 3 bases; J trimming: 8 bases; junction bases outside the gene matches: 0. CDR1 is MDHEN and CDR2 is SYDVKM in the germline V gene. CDR3 region: CASSLTSGDEQFF. The CDR3 DNA follows: TGTGCCAGCAGTTTGACTAGCGGGGATGAGCAGTTCTTC.

This clone was detected ten times or more. V gene TRBV20-1 combines with J gene TRBJ2-2, with 10 bases that match TRBD1. CDR1 is DFQATT, CDR2 SNEGSKA, per germline (reference sequence). Losses at the gene ends were 3 bases for V and 5 bases for J; bases not matched to a gene: 9. The CDR3 length is 16 residues. As DNA, the CDR3 is TGCAGTGCTAGGAAGACCGGGACAGGGGTTACCGGGGAGCTGTTTTTT. Its translation is CSARKTGTGVTGELFF.

Note on this clone: At one end the junction does not follow the germline gene, possibly because of a read error. CDR3 in amino acids: CASSLKGLADNGQFF. The CDR3 nucleotides read TGTGCCAGCAGCTTAAAGGGACTAGCGGACAATGGGCAGTTCTTC. V gene TRBV7-3 combines with J gene TRBJ2-1; 11 bases map to TRBD2. Per germline, CDR1 SGHTA and CDR2 FQGTGA. This CDR3 contains 15 residues.

This clone was detected many times. A much larger clone lies one base from this, so it may be a read error. This sample includes further DNA sequences coding for the same CDR3. The chain combines TRBV18 with TRBJ2-7; D is perhaps TRBD1 (6 bases). Per germline, CDR1 KGHSH and CDR2 LQKENI. V was trimmed by 6 bases and J by 6 bases, leaving 18 bases between them. This CDR3 has 14 residues. DNA for the CDR3: TGTGCCAGCTCCTTGAGACAGGCGCAGGGCGAGCAGTACTTC. Its translation is CASSLRQAQGEQYF.

This clone appeared many times. This chain uses TRBV7-9 with TRBJ2-5, with 16 bases that match TRBD2. The CDR3 extends over 16 amino acids. The germline CDR1 and CDR2 sequences are SEHNR and FQNEAQ (reference sequence). The V gene end was trimmed by 6 bases and the J gene end by 5 bases; junction bases not matched to a gene: 6. Written as DNA, the CDR3 is TGTGCCAGCAGTACGGGACTAGCGGGGGGGGCGGAGACCCAGTACTTC. It specifies CASSTGLAGGAETQYF.

This clone has at least ten counts. The chain joins TRBV2 to TRBJ2-5; 11 bases are a match to TRBD2. V lost 5 bases and J lost 5; bases outside the gene matches: 13. The length of the CDR3 is 17 residues. CDR1 SNHLY and CDR2 FYNNEI come from the germline V gene. The chain's CDR3 is CASSPRLAGGGTETQYF. Written as DNA, the CDR3 is TGTGCCAGCAGTCCTCGGCTAGCGGGAGGTGGAACGGAGACCCAGTACTTC.

This clone has a single count. The chain has TRBV18 and TRBJ1-1; no reliable D call. Germline CDR1 reads KGHSH; CDR2 reads LQKENI. The CDR3 is 11 amino acids. Trimming left V 7 bases short and J 0 bases short, with 3 bases between. The CDR3 DNA follows: TGTGCCAGCTTGTTGAACACTGAAGCTTTCTTT. This encodes CASLLNTEAFF.

By share, this clone counts as medium-sized. This chain joins TRBV11-2 and TRBJ2-1; the match to TRBD2 covers 13 bases. The V gene's germline CDR1 is SGHAT and CDR2 FQNNGV. The V and J ends lost 3 bases and 8 bases, in that order; junction bases with no gene match: 7. The CDR3 sequence is 16 residues long. CDR3 bases: TGTGCCAGCAGCTTGGGACTAGCGGGGCCTTTCGATGAGCAGTTCTTC. Translation: CASSLGLAGPFDEQFF.

Many counts were recorded for this clone. The chain carries TRBV28 and TRBJ2-3; 9 bases match TRBD2. This CDR3 contains 16 residues. In germline, CDR1 is MDHEN, CDR2 SYDVKM. V gave up 5 bases and J gave up 3 bases; unmatched junction bases: 9. DNA for the CDR3: TGTGCCAGCAGTCGTAGCGGGAGAGAGTCTACAGATACGCAGTATTTT. Encoded protein: CASSRSGRESTDTQYF.

This clone was observed many times. The rearrangement links TRBV6-1 to TRBJ2-1; 8 bases line up with TRBD1. Germline CDR1 is MNHNS and CDR2 is SASEGT. The trim removed 3 bases at V and 5 bases at J, leaving 3 bases unmatched. The length of the CDR3 is 14 residues. The CDR3 DNA is TGTGCCAGCAGTGACAGGGGGCCCAACAATGAGCAGTTCTTC. Its protein product is CASSDRGPNNEQFF.

This clone was seen repeatedly, ten times or more. V is TRBV6-2 or TRBV6-3 and J is TRBJ2-7, with 9 bases aligning to TRBD2. Trimming removed 4 bases from V and 6 bases from J; junction bases left unmatched: 7. CDR1 MNHEY and CDR2 SVGEGT come from the germline V gene. The CDR3 runs 14 residues. The CDR3 sequence is CASSWYSGSREQYF. The CDR3 DNA sequence: TGTGCCAGCAGTTGGTATAGCGGGAGTCGCGAGCAGTACTTC.

The sample holds many counts of this clone. The chain carries TRBV15 and TRBJ1-5; D is unclear. With 5 bases removed from V and 3 bases from J, the gap between germline ends came to 5 bases. The germline CDR1 and CDR2 sequences are LNHNV and YYDKDF (reference sequence). CDR3 length: 12 residues. The CDR3 DNA reads as TGTGCCACCAGCTCGGCCAATCAGCCCCAGCATTTT. Residues: CATSSANQPQHF.

This clone was seen ten or more times. The chain carries TRBV7-2 and TRBJ2-3; 9 bases line up with TRBD2. The germline V gene encodes CDR1 SGHTA and CDR2 FQGNSA. V lost 1 base and J lost 1; bases outside the gene matches: 3. This CDR3 is 16 amino acids long. In DNA, the CDR3 is TGTGCCAGCAGCTTAGGCGCTAGCGGGGGCACAGATACGCAGTATTTT. As protein: CASSLGASGGTDTQYF.